The clone carrying this TCR beta chain was counted ten times or more. This sample is drawn from a study of identical twins. CDR1 is SQVTM, CDR2 ANQGSEA, per germline. Trimming stripped 5 bases from V and 6 bases from J, with 17 bases between. The CDR3 totals 13 residues. TCRdb reprocessed the 5' RACE reads via MiXCR and lists one record per CDR3 protein. The top ten clones hold roughly 2% of a sample with 200,000 to 250,000 distinct CDR3 sequences, 6% to 9% of them seen once. The data also belong to a second study, concerning yellow fever vaccine responses in identical twins.

The chain recombines TRBV29-1 with TRBJ2-7, with D perhaps matching TRBD1 (6 bases). This receptor was identified in a woman aged 18 to 35 in good health. The sequenced sample consisted of memory (CD45RO+) T cells sorted from blood. For the CDR3, the DNA is TGCAGCGTTCACGGACAGCTGGCAGGCGAGCAGTACTTC. Its protein is CSVHGQLAGEQYF.